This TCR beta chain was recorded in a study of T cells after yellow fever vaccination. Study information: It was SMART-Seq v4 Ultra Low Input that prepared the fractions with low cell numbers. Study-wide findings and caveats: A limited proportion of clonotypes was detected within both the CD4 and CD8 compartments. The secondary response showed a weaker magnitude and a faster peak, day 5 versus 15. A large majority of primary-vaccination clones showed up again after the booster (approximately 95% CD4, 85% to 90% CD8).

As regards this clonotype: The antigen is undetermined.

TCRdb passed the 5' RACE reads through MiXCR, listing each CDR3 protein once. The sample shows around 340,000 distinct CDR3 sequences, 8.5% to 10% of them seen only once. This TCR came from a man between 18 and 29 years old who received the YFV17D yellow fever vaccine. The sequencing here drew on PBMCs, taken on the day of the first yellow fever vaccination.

The CDR3 spells CASSKGGDTDTQYF. CDR3 in DNA: TGCGCCAGCAGTAAAGGCGGGGACACAGATACGCAGTATTTT. The rearrangement links TRBV10-1 to TRBJ2-3, with a possible D match to TRBD2 (6 bases). The CDR3 runs 14 residues. V was clipped by 5 bases and J by 2 bases, with 11 bases between them. Germline V lookup: CDR1 WNHNN, CDR2 SYGVQD (reference sequence).